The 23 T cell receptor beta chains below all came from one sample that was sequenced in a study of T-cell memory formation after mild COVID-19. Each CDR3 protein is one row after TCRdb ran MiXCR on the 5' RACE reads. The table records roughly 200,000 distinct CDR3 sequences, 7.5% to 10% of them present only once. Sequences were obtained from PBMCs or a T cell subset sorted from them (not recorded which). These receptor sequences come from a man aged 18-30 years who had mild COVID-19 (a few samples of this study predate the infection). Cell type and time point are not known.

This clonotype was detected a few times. The CDR3 region has the DNA TGTGCCAGCTCACCAGGGACATGGAATGAGCAGTTCTTC. Protein sequence: CASSPGTWNEQFF. J is TRBJ2-1 and V is TRBV18, with D possibly TRBD1 on 6 matching bases. Trimming stripped 2 bases from V and 7 bases from J, with 9 bases between. This CDR3 comprises 13 residues. Germline V CDR1 and CDR2: KGHSH, LQKENI. Based on the CDR3 plus reference TRBV18 and TRBJ2-1, the full variable domain is NAGVMQNPRHLVRRRGQEARLRCSPMKGHSHVYWYRQLPEEGLKFMVYLQKENIIDESGMPKERFSAEFPKEGPSILRIQQVVRGDSAAYFCASSPGTWNEQFFGPGTRLTVL.

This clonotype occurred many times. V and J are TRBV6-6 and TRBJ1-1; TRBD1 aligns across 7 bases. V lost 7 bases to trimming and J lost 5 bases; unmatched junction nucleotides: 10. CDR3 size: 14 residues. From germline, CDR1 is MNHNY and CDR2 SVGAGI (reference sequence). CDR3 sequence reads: CASTGGGARTEAFF. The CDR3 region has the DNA TGTGCCAGCACAGGGGGGGGGGCAAGGACTGAAGCTTTCTTT.

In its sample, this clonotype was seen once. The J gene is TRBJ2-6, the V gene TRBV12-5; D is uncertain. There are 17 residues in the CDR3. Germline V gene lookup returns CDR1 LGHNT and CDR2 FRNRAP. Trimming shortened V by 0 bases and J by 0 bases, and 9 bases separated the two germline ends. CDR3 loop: CASGLVPGYSGANVLTF. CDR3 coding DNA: TGTGCTAGTGGTTTGGTACCCGGGTACTCTGGGGCCAACGTCCTGACTTTC. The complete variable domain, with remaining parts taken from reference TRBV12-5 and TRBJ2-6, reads DARVTQTPRHKVTEMGQEVTMRCQPILGHNTVFWYRQTMMQGLELLAYFRNRAPLDDSGMPKDRFSAEMPDATLATLKIQPSEPRDSAVYFCASGLVPGYSGANVLTFGAGSRLTVL.

Here the CDR3 reads CASSMSGSTDTQYF. In nucleotides, the CDR3 is TGTGCCAGCAGTATGAGCGGCAGCACAGATACGCAGTATTTT. The rearrangement links TRBV6-1 to TRBJ2-3, with D maybe TRBD2 (5 bases). Germline V gives CDR1 MNHNS, CDR2 SASEGT. Trimming pared 5 bases from V and 0 bases from J, leaving 9 bases between. This CDR3 is built from 14 residues.

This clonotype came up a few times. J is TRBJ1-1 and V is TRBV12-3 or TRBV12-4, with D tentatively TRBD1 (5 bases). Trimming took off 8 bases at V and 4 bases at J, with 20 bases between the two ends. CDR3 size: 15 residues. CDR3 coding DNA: TGTGCCAGCGCGGGAAGGTGGGGGGTCGGCACTGAAGCTTTCTTT. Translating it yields CASAGRWGVGTEAFF.

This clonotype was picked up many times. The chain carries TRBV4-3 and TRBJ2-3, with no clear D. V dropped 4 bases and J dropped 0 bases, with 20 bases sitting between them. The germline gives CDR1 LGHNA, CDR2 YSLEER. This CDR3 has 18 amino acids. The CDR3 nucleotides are TGCGCCAGCAGCCCGTCCCCTCCTCGCGCCATTAGCACAGATACGCAGTATTTT. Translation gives CASSPSPPRAISTDTQYF.

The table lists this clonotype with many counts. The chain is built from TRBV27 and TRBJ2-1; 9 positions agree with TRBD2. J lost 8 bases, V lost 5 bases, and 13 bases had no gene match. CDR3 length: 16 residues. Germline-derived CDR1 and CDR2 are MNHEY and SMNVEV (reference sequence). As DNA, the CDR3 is TGTGCCAGCAGTCCAAGAGGGGCTAGCGGGGCCCATGAGCAGTTCTTC. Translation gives CASSPRGASGAHEQFF.

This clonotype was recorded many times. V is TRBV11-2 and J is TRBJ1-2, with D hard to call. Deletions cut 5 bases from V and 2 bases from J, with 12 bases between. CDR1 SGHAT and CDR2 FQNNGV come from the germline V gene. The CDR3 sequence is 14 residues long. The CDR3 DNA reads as TGTGCCAGCAGCCGGCAAGTTATGAACTATGGCTACACCTTC. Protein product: CASSRQVMNYGYTF.

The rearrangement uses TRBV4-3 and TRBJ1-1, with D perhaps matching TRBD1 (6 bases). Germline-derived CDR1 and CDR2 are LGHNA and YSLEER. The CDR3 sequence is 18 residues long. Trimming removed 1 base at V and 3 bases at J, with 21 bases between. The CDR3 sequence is CASSQVGGFRGMDTEAFF. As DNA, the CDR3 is TGCGCCAGCAGCCAAGTAGGGGGTTTTAGGGGTATGGACACTGAAGCTTTCTTT.

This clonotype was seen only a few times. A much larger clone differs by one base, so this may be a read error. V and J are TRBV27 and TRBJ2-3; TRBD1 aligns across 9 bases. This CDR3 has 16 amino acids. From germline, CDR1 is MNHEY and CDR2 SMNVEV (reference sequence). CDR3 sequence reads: CVSSKAGQGRQYTQYF. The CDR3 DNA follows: TGTGTCAGCAGTAAAGCGGGACAGGGACGTCAATATACGCAGTATTTT.

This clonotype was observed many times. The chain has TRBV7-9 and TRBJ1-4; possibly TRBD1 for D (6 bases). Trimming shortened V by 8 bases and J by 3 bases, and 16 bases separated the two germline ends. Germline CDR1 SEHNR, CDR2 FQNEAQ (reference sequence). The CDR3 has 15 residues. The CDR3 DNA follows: TGTGCCAGCCACGTAGGGGGTACAGCTAATGAAAAACTGTTTTTT. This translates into CASHVGGTANEKLFF.

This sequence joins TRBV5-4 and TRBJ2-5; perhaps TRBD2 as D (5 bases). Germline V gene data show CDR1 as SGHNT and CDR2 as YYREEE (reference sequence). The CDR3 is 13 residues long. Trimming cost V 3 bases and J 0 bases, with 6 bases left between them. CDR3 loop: CASSSGYQETQYF. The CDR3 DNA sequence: TGTGCCAGCAGCTCGGGATACCAAGAGACCCAGTACTTC.

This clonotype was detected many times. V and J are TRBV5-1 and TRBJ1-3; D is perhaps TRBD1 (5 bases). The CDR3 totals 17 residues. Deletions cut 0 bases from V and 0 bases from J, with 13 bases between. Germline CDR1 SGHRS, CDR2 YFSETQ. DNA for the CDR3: TGCGCCAGCAGCTTGGTGGGACTGGGAGTCTCTGGAAACACCATATATTTT. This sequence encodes CASSLVGLGVSGNTIYF. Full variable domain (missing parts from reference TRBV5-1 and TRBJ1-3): KAGVTQTPRYLIKTRGQQVTLSCSPISGHRSVSWYQQTPGQGLQFLFEYFSETQRNKGNFPGRFSGRQFSNSRSEMNVSTLELGDSALYLCASSLVGLGVSGNTIYFGEGSWLTVV.

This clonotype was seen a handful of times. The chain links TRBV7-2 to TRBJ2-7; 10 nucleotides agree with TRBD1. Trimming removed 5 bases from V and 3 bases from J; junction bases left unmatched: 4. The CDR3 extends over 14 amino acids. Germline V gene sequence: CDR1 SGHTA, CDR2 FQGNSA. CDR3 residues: CASSIDRGLYEQYF. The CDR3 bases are TGTGCCAGCAGCATAGACAGGGGGCTCTACGAGCAGTACTTC.

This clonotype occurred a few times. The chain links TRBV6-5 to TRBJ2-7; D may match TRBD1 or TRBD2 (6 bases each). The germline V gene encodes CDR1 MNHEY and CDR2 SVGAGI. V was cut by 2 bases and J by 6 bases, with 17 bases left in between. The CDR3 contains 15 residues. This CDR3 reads CASSYKGTPGGEQYF. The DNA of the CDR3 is TGTGCCAGCAGTTACAAAGGGACACCCGGGGGCGAGCAGTACTTC.

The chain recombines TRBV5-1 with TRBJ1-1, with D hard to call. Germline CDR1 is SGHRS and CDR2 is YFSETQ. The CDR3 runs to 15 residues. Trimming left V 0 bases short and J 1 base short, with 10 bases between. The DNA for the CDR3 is TGCGCCAGCAGCTTGGAAGCAGCCCCGAACACTGAAGCTTTCTTT. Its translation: CASSLEAAPNTEAFF.

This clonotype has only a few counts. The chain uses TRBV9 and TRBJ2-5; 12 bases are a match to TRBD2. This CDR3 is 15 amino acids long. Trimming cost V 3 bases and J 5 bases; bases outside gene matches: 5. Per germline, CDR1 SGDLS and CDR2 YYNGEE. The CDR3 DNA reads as TGTGCCAGCAGCGGGCTAGCGGGGGGGCTTGAGACCCAGTACTTC. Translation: CASSGLAGGLETQYF.

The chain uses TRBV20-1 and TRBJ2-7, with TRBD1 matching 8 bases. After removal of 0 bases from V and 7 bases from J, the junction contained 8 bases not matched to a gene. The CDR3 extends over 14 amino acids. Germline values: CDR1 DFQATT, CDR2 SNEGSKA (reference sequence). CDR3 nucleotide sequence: TGCAGTGCTAGAGATTCAGGGGGCGTTGGGGAGCAGTACTTC. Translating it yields CSARDSGGVGEQYF.

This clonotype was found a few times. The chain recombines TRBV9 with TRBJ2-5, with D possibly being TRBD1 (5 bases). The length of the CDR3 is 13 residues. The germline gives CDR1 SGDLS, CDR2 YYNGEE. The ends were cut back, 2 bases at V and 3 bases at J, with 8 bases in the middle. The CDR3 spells CASSVSGKETQYF. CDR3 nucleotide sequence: TGTGCCAGCAGCGTTTCAGGGAAAGAGACCCAGTACTTC.

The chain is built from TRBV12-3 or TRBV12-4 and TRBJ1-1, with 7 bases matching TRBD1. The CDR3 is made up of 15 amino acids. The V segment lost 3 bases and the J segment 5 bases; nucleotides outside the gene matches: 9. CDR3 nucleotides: TGTGCCAGCAGTTTCACCGACAGGGATTATACTGAAGCTTTCTTT. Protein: CASSFTDRDYTEAFF.

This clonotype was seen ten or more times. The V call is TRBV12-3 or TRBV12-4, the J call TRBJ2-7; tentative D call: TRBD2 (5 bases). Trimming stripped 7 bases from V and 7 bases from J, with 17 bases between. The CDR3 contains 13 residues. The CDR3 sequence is CASTDDGRGEQYF. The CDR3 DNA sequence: TGTGCCAGCACCGACGATGGCCGAGGGGAGCAGTACTTC.

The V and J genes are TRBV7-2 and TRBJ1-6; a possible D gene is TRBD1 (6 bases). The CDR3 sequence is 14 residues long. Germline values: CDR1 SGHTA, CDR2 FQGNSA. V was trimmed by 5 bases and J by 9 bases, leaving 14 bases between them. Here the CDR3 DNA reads TGTGCCAGCAGCGAGACCAGGACAGTTTCACCCCTCCACTTT. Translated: CASSETRTVSPLHF.

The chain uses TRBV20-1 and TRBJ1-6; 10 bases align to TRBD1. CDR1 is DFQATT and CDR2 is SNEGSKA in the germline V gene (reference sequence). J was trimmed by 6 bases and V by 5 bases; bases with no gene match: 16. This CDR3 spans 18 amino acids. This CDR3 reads CSAPRRGQGTKLNSPLHF. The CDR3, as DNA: TGCAGTGCTCCCCGACGGGGACAGGGGACCAAACTTAATTCACCCCTCCACTTT.